This entry describes one TCR beta chain. V lost 1 base and J 2 bases, leaving 9 bases between the germline ends. Germline V CDR1 and CDR2: GTSNPN, SVGIG (reference sequence). This CDR3 has 13 amino acids. The data were obtained in a study of T cell changes during pregnancy in multiple sclerosis. Data came from immunoSEQ multiplex PCR; TCRdb stores just in-frame clones and leaves some out. In the table there are some 100,000 clones, 85% to 95% of which are singletons. The chain couples TRBV30 to TRBJ2-7, with D possibly matching TRBD1 (6 bases). Sequences were derived from peripheral blood, sampled before pregnancy. This receptor was identified in a female donor with multiple sclerosis, enrolled in a pregnancy study. The CDR3 bases are TGTGCCTGGAGTGCGGACAGAGCCTACGAGCAGTACTTC. Amino acids: CAWSADRAYEQYF.